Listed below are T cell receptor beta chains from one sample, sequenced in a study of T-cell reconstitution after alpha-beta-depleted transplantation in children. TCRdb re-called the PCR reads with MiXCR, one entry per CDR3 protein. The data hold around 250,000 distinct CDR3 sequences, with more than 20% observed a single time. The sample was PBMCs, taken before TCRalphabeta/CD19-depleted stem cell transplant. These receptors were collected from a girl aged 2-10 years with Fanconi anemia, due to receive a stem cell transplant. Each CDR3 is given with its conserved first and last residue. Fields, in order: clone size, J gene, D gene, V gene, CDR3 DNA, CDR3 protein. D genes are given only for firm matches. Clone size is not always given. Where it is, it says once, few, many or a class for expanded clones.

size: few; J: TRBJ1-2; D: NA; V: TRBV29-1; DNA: TGCAGCGTTGGGGGGGACACCGGGTATGGCTACACCTTC; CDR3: CSVGGDTGYGYTF
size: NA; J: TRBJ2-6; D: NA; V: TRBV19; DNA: TGTGCCAGTAGTAGAGGGACTGGGGCCAACGTCCTGACTTTC; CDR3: CASSRGTGANVLTF
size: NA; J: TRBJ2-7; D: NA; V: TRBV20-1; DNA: TGCAGTGCTAGAGATGGGGCGAGTTCCTACGAGCAGTACTTC; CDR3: CSARDGASSYEQYF
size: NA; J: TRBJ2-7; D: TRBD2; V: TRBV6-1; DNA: TGTGCCAGCGGACGGACTAGCGGGGACTCCTACGAGCAGTACTTC; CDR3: CASGRTSGDSYEQYF
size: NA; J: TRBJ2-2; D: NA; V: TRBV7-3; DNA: TGTGCCAGCGAGGCTTCCGGTACCGGGGAGCTGTTTTTT; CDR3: CASEASGTGELFF
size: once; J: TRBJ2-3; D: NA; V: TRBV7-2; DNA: TGTGCCAGCAGCTCTTATTACAGCACAGATACGCAGTATTTT; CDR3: CASSSYYSTDTQYF
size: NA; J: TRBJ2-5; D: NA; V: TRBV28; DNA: TGTGCCAGCAGAGAAGGGGGGGACGAGACCCAGTACTTC; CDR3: CASREGGDETQYF
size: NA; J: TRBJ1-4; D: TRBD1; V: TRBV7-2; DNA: TGTGCCAGCAGCTTAGCGACTGGGACAGGCCAAAATGAAAAACTGTTTTTT; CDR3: CASSLATGTGQNEKLFF
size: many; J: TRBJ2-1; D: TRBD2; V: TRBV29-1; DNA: TGCAGCACTCGCCGAATAGCGGGGAACGAGCAGTTCTTC; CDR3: CSTRRIAGNEQFF
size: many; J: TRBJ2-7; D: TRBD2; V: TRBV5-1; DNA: TGCGCCAGCAGCTTAGATGGACTAGCGAGGAGATACGAGCAGTACTTC; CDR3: CASSLDGLARRYEQYF
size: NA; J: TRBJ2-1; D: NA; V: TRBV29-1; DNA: TGCAGCGAGACGTACAATGAGCAGTTCTTC; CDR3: CSETYNEQFF
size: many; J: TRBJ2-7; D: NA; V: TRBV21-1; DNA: TGTGCCAGCAGCAAATTCGGAGAGACTAGCCCCTACGGGCAGTACTTC; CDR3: CASSKFGETSPYGQYF
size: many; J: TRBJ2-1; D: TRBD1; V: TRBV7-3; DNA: TGTGCCAGCAGCTTATGGACAGGGGGAAATGAGCAGTTCTTC; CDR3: CASSLWTGGNEQFF
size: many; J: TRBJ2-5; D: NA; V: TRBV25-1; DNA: TGTGCCAGCAGTGAATCCCGGGGCCCGGGGGAGACCCAGTACTTC; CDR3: CASSESRGPGETQYF
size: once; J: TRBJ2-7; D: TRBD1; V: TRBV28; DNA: TGTGCCAGCAGACCCGGGGACAGGCCTACCTACGAGCAGTACTTC; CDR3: CASRPGDRPTYEQYF
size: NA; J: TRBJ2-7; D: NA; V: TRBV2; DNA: TGTGCCAGCAAGGCCCGCTCCTACGAGCAGTACTTC; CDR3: CASKARSYEQYF
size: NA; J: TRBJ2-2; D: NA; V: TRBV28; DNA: TGTGCCAGCAGCACCGTTTTCTCGCAAATCGGGGAGCTGTTTTTT; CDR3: CASSTVFSQIGELFF
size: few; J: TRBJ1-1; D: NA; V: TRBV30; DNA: TGTGCCGGGATGAACACTGAAGCTTTCTTT; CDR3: CAGMNTEAFF
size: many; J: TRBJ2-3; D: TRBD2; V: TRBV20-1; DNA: TGCAGTGCTAGAGGCCCTCAGCGGGGGGGCACAGATACGCAGTATTTT; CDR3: CSARGPQRGGTDTQYF
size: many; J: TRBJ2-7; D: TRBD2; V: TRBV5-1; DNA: TGCGCCAGCAGCTTGGGGGGACTATCCTACGAGCAGTACTTC; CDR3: CASSLGGLSYEQYF
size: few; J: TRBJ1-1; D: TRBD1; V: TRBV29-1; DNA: TGCAGCGGGAGGGACAGCAGCAACACTGAAGCTTTCTTT; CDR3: CSGRDSSNTEAFF
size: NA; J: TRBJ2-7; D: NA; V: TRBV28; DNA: TGTGCCAGCAGTTTCGCCACAGGGATCGCCTACGAGCAGTACTTC; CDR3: CASSFATGIAYEQYF